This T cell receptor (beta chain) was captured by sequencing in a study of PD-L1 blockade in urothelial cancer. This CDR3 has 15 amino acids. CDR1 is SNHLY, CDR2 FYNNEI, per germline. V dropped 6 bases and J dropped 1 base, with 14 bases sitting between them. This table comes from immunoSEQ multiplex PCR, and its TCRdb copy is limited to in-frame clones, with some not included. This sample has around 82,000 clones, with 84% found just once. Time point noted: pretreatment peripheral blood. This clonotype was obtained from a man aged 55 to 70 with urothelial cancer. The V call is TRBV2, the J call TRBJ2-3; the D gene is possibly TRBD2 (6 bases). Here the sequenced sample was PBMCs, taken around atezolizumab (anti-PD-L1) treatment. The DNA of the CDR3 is TGTGCCAGCAGCGCGGGACCGCTCGGCACAGATACGCAGTATTTT. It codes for CASSAGPLGTDTQYF.